These T cell receptor beta chains were read from a single sample in a study of Ad26.COV2.S vaccination and SARS-CoV-2 variants. Sequencing used immunoSEQ multiplex PCR; TCRdb keeps in-frame clones, though not all of them. The table records approximately 400,000 clones, 80% to 90% of them present only once. The source was peripheral blood, collected in a trial of Ad26.COV2.S vaccine versus placebo. The receptors here all came from a person aged 18 to 65 who received the Ad26.COV2.S COVID-19 vaccine or a placebo. CDR3s include the opening cysteine and the closing phenylalanine or tryptophan. D genes are given only for firm matches. Where a row states a size, it is once, few, many or the class of an expanded clone; other rows omit it.

J gene,V gene,D gene,clone size,CDR3 DNA,CDR3 protein
TRBJ1-1,TRBV15,.,few,TGTGCCACCAGCAGAGATTTCACCAGCCCGGGCGAAGCTTTCTTT,CATSRDFTSPGEAFF
TRBJ1-2,TRBV27,TRBD1,.,TGTGCCAGCAGTCCTCAACGACAGGGTGGCTATGGCTACACCTTC,CASSPQRQGGYGYTF
TRBJ2-5,TRBV6-6,TRBD2,once,TGTGCCAGCACCTATAGCGGGGAGACCCAGTACTTC,CASTYSGETQYF
TRBJ1-6,TRBV3-1/TRBV3-2,TRBD1,.,TGTGCCAGCAGCCCCGGGACAGACAATTCACCCCTCCACTTT,CASSPGTDNSPLHF
TRBJ2-1,TRBV7-9,.,.,TGTGCCAGCAGCTTCGGTGGGTACAATGAGCAGTTCTTC,CASSFGGYNEQFF
TRBJ1-1,TRBV29-1,.,.,TGCAGCCCACGCATGGGAGAGACTGAAGCTTTCTTT,CSPRMGETEAFF
TRBJ2-1,TRBV9,.,.,TGTGCCAGCAGCGTAGGGTTGAAGGAGGAAAATGAGCAGTTCTTC,CASSVGLKEENEQFF
TRBJ2-2,TRBV28,.,.,TGTGCCAGCAGTTTACCCTGGGGTCAGGGGACCGGGGAGCTGTTTTTT,CASSLPWGQGTGELFF
TRBJ1-1,TRBV11-3,.,.,TGTGCCAGCAGCTTAAACGGGGTGGGCAGTGCCTTTGAAGAAGCTTTCTTT,CASSLNGVGSAFEEAFF
TRBJ2-1,TRBV11-2,.,.,TGTGCCAGCAGCAGGGACGGAAGCTCCTACAATGAGCAGTTCTTC,CASSRDGSSYNEQFF
TRBJ1-6,TRBV2,.,.,TGTGCCGTCCCCTCGGGTGGGGATCAAAATAATTCACCCCTCCACTTT,CAVPSGGDQNNSPLHF
TRBJ2-5,TRBV3-1/TRBV3-2,TRBD2,.,TGTGCCAGCAGCCAAGCGGGGGGGCGAGGAGAGACCCAGTACTTC,CASSQAGGRGETQYF
TRBJ1-6,TRBV7-2,.,once,TGTGCCAGCAGCCCCTCTGGGCCACCCCTCCACTTT,CASSPSGPPLHF
TRBJ1-5,TRBV6-6,.,once,TGTGCCAGCAGTTACATACAGTTATATCAGCCCCAGCATTTT,CASSYIQLYQPQHF
TRBJ1-1,TRBV30,.,.,TGTGCCTGCAGACAGGCGGGGAGCACTGAAGCTTTCTTT,CACRQAGSTEAFF
TRBJ1-1,TRBV7-9,.,.,TGTGCCAGCAGCTTAGTACCGCAGAGTGAAGCTTTCTTT,CASSLVPQSEAFF
TRBJ2-2,TRBV18,.,once,TGTGCCAGCGTCCGTTGGAAGAACACCGGGGAGCTGTTTTTT,CASVRWKNTGELFF
TRBJ1-1,TRBV6-6,TRBD1,.,TGTGCCAGCAGTTCCGGACAGGGGCTTGTGGCTGAAGCTTTCTTT,CASSSGQGLVAEAFF
TRBJ2-1,TRBV4-2,TRBD2,.,TGTGCCAGCAGCCAACGGCTAGCGGGGCGGTCCTCCTACAATGAGCAGTTCTTC,CASSQRLAGRSSYNEQFF
TRBJ2-1,TRBV3-1/TRBV3-2,TRBD2,.,TGTGCCAGCAGCCAAGGACGGGAGGAGTTCTTC,CASSQGREEFF
TRBJ1-5,TRBV4-1,TRBD1,.,TGCGCCAGCAGCCAAGCTGGGACAGCTGATCAGCCCCAGCATTTT,CASSQAGTADQPQHF
TRBJ1-3,TRBV29-1,TRBD1,.,TGCAGCGCCGCTGTAGGGACAGGGGTCGGAAACACCATATATTTT,CSAAVGTGVGNTIYF
TRBJ2-7,TRBV9,TRBD1,.,TGTGCCAGCAGCCTCCGGGACAGGGGATACGAGCAGTACTTC,CASSLRDRGYEQYF
TRBJ1-1,TRBV7-9,.,.,TGTGCCAGCAGCTTAGTATTGGGCGCTGAAGCTTTCTTT,CASSLVLGAEAFF
TRBJ1-2,TRBV6-6,.,.,TGTGCCAGCAGTTACGTGAAGGACTATGGCTACACCTTC,CASSYVKDYGYTF
TRBJ2-1,TRBV29-1,.,.,TGCAGCGTTGGGGACGTTGAGCAGTTCTTC,CSVGDVEQFF